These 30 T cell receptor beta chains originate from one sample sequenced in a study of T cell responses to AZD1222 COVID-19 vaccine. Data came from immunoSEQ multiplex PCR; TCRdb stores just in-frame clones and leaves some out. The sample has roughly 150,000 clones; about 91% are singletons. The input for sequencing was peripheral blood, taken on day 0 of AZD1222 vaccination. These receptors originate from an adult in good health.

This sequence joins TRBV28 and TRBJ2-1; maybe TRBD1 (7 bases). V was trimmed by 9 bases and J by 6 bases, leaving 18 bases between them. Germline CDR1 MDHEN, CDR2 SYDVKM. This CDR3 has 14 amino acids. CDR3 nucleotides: TGTGCCAGTGCCAGGGGGGCGGGCGGCAATGAGCAGTTCTTC. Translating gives CASARGAGGNEQFF.

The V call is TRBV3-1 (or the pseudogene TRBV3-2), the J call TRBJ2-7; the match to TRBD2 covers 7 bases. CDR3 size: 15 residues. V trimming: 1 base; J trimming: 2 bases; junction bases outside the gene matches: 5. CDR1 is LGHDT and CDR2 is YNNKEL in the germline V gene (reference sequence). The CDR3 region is CASSQVDLAAYEQYF. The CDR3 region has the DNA TGTGCCAGCAGCCAAGTAGATCTAGCGGCCTACGAGCAGTACTTC.

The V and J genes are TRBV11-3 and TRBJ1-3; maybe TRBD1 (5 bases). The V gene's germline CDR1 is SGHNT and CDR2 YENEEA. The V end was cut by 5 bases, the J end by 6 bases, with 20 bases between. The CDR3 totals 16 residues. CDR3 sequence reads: CASSHPRTKEENTIYF. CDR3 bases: TGTGCCAGCAGCCATCCGCGGACAAAGGAAGAAAACACCATATATTTT.

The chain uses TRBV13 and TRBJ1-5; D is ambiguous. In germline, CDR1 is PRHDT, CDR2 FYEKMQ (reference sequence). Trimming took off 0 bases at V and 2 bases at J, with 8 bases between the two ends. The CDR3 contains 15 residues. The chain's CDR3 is CASSLGEQGNQPQHF. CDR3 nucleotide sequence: TGTGCCAGCAGCTTAGGGGAGCAGGGCAATCAGCCCCAGCATTTT.

The CDR3 nucleotides read TGTGCCAGCAGCCCGACCCGGGGGAGGGGCAATGAGCAGTTCTTC. Residues: CASSPTRGRGNEQFF. The chain employs TRBV4-2 and TRBJ2-1, with TRBD2 matching 7 bases. The CDR3 contains 15 residues. CDR1 LGHNA and CDR2 YNFKEQ come from the germline V gene. V lost 4 bases and J lost 6; bases outside the gene matches: 9.

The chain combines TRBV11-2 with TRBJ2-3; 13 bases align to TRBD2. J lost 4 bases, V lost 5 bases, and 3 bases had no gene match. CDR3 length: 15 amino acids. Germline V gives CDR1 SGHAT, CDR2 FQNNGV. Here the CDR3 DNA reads TGTGCCAGCAGCCGCGGACTAGCGGGAGCAGATACGCAGTATTTT. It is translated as CASSRGLAGADTQYF.

The CDR3 sequence: CASSLDRNIQYF. In DNA form, the CDR3 reads TGTGCCAGCAGCTTAGACCGGAACATTCAGTACTTC. The chain joins TRBV11-1 to TRBJ2-4, with D hard to call. CDR3 length: 12 residues. Germline CDR1 and CDR2: SGHAT and FQDESV (reference sequence). V gave up 1 base and J gave up 7 bases, with 5 bases separating them.

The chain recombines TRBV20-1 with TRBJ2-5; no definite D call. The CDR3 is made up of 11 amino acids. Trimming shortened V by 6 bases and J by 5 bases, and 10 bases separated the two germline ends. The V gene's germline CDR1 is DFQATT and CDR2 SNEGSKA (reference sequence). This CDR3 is CSATGLETQYF. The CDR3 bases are TGCAGTGCGACGGGCCTCGAGACCCAGTACTTC.

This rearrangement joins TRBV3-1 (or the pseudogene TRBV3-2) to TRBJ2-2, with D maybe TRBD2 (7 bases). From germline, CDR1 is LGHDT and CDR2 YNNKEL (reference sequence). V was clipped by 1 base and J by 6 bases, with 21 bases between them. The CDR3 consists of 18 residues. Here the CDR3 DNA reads TGTGCCAGCAGCCAAGGGGGGCTCGGACTAGGCTTGGCCGGGGAGCTGTTTTTT. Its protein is CASSQGGLGLGLAGELFF.

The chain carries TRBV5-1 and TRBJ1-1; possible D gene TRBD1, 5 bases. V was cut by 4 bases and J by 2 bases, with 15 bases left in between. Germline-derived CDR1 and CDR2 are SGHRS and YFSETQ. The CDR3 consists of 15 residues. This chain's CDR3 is CASSLVWDGNTEAFF. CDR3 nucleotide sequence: TGCGCCAGCAGCCTGGTTTGGGACGGCAACACTGAAGCTTTCTTT.

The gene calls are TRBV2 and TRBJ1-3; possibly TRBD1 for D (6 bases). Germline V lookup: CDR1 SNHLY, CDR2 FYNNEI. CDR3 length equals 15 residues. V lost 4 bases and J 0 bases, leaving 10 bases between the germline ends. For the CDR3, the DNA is TGTGCCAGCAGTGGGGGACAAAGCTCTGGAAACACCATATATTTT. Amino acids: CASSGGQSSGNTIYF.

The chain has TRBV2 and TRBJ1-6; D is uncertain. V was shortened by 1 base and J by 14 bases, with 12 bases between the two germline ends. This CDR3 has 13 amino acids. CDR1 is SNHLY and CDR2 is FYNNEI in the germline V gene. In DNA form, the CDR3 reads TGTGCCAGCAGTGAAGGGTGGGCTTCGGCCCTCCACTTT. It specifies CASSEGWASALHF.

The CDR3 reads CASSLDRNTEAFF. The CDR3 DNA is TGTGCCAGCAGCTTAGACAGGAACACTGAAGCTTTCTTT. The chain has TRBV7-8 and TRBJ1-1; D not resolved. Germline V CDR1 and CDR2: SGHVS, FQNEAQ. V was pared by 1 base and J by 1 base, with 4 bases between. This CDR3 region has 13 residues.

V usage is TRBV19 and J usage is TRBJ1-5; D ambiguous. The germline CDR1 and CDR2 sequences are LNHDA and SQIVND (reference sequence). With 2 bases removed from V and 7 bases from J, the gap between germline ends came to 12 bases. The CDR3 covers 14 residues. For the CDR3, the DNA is TGTGCCAGTAGTATAACCGACTTCGGGCAGCCCCAGCATTTT. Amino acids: CASSITDFGQPQHF. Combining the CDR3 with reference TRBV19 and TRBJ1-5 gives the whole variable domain DGGITQSPKYLFRKEGQNVTLSCEQNLNHDAMYWYRQDPGQGLRLIYYSQIVNDFQKGDIAEGYSVSREKKESFPLTVTSAQKNPTAFYLCASSITDFGQPQHFGDGTRLSIL.

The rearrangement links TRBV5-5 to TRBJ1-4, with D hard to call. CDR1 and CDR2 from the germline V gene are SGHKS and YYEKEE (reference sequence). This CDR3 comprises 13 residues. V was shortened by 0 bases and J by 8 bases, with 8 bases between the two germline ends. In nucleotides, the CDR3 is TGTGCCAGCAGCTTGGTAGGGAACGAAAAACTGTTTTTT. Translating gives CASSLVGNEKLFF.

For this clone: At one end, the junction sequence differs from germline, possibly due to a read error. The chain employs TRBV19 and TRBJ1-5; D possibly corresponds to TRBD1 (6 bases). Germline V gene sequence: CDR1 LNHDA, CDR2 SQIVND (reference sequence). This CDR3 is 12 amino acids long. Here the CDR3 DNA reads TGTGCCAGCCAAACAGGGTCTCAGCCACAGCATTTT. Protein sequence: CASQTGSQPQHF.

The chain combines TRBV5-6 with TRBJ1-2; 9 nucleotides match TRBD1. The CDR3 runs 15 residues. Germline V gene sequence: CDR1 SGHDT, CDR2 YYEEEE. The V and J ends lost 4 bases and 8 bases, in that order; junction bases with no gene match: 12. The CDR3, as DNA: TGTGCCAGCAGCAGGGGGACAGGGCGACTTGAAGGCTACACCTTC. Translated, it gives CASSRGTGRLEGYTF.

CDR3 bases: TGCGCCAGCAGCTTGGACCTACAGGGTCCCGCCAATGAGCAGTTCTTC. This sequence encodes CASSLDLQGPANEQFF. This rearrangement joins TRBV5-1 to TRBJ2-1; a weak D match, TRBD1 (6 bases). The V end was cut by 0 bases, the J end by 6 bases, with 16 bases between. Per the germline V gene, CDR1 is SGHRS and CDR2 is YFSETQ. The CDR3 consists of 16 residues.

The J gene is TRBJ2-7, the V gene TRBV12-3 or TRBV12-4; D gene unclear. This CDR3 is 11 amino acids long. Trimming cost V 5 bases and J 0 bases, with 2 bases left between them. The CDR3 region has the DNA TGTGCCAGCAGTATCTCCTACGAGCAGTACTTC. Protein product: CASSISYEQYF.

The DNA of the CDR3 is TGTGCCAGCAGTTACGGGACAGGGGGCCTTCGGAACACTGAAGCTTTCTTT. This encodes CASSYGTGGLRNTEAFF. This chain uses TRBV6-2 or TRBV6-3 with TRBJ1-1; the match to TRBD1 covers 12 bases. Germline CDR1 reads MNHEY; CDR2 reads SVGEGT. The CDR3 has 17 residues. V lost 2 bases and J lost 1; bases outside the gene matches: 5.

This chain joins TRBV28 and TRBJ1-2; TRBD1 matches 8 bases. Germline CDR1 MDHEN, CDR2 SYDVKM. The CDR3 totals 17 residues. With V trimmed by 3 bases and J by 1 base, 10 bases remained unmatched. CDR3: CASSFYAGGPNNYGYTF. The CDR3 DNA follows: TGTGCCAGCAGTTTTTACGCAGGGGGCCCAAATAACTATGGCTACACCTTC.

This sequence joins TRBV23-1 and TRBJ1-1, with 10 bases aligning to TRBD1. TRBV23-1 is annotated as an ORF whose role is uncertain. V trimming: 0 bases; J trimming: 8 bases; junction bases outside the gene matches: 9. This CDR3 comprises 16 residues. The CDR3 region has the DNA TGCGCCAGCAGTCAATCCGCCCGGGACAGGGGCTTCGAAGCTTTCTTT. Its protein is CASSQSARDRGFEAFF.

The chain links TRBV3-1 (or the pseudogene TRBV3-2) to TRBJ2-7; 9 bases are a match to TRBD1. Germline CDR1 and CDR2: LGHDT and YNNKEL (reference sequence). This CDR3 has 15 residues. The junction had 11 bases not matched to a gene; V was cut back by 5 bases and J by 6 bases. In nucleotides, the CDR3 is TGTGCCAGCAGCACGACCGGGACAGGGAACGGCGAGCAGTACTTC. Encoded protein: CASSTTGTGNGEQYF.

The CDR3 DNA reads as TGTGCCAGCAGTCGGGGAAAAACAGGGGCTGGGGCCAACGTCCTGACTTTC. Amino acid sequence: CASSRGKTGAGANVLTF. This chain links TRBV28 with TRBJ2-6; the match to TRBD1 covers 7 bases. There are 17 residues in the CDR3. Germline CDR1 reads MDHEN; CDR2 reads SYDVKM. V lost 5 bases, J lost 2 bases, and 9 bases stayed unmatched.

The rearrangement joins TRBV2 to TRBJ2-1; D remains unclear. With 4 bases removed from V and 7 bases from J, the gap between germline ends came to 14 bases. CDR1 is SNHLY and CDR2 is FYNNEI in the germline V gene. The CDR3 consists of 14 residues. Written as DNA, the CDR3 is TGTGCCAGCAGTGGCCGATCCCCCCCTAATGAGCAGTTCTTC. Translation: CASSGRSPPNEQFF.

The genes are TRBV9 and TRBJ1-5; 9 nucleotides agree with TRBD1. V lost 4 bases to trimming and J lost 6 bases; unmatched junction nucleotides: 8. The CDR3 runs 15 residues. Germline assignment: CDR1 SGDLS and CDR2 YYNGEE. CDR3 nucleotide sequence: TGTGCCAGCAGCCAAGCGGGACAGGGAAGTCAGCCCCAGCATTTT. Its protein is CASSQAGQGSQPQHF. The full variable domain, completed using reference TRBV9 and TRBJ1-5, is DSGVTQTPKHLITATGQRVTLRCSPRSGDLSVYWYQQSLDQGLQFLIQYYNGEERAKGNILERFSAQQFPDLHSELNLSSLELGDSALYFCASSQAGQGSQPQHFGDGTRLSIL.

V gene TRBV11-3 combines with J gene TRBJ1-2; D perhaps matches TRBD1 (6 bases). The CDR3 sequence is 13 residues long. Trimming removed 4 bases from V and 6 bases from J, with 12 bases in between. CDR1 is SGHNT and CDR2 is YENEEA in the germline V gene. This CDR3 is CASSSGARHGYTF. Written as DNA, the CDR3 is TGTGCCAGCAGCTCAGGGGCTCGGCATGGCTACACCTTC.

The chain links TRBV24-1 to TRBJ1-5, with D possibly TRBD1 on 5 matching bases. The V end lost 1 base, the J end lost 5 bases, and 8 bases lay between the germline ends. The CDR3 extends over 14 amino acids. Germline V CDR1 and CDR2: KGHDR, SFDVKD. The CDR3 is CATSDFRGDQPQHF. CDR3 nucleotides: TGTGCCACCAGTGATTTTCGAGGGGATCAGCCCCAGCATTTT.

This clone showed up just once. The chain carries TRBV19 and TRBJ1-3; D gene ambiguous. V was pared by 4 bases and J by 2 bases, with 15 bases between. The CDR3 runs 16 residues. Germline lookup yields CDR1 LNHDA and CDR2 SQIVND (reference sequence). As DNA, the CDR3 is TGTGCCAGTAGTAACCAAGGTGGACGGCCTGGAAACACCATATATTTT. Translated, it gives CASSNQGGRPGNTIYF.

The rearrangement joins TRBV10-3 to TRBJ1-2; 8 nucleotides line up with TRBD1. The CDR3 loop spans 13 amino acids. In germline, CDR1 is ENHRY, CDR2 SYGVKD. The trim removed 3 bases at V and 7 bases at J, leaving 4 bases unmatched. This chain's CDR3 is CAISDRGLGGYTF. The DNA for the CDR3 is TGTGCCATCAGTGACAGGGGGCTAGGTGGCTACACCTTC.